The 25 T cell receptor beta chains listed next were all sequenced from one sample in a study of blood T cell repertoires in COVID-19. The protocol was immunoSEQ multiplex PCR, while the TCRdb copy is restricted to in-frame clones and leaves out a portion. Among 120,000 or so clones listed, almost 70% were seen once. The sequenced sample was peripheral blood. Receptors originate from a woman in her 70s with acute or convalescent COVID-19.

As DNA, the CDR3 is TGTGCCAGCAGGGGAGGGACAGGGGGGAATCAGCCCCAGCATTTT. This codes for CASRGGTGGNQPQHF. The V call is TRBV2, the J call TRBJ1-5; 11 nucleotides agree with TRBD1. The CDR3 consists of 15 residues. The J segment lost 4 bases and the V segment lost 6 bases, leaving 5 bases of the junction unmatched. The germline V gene has CDR1 SNHLY and CDR2 FYNNEI.

The CDR3 nucleotides read TGTGCCAGCAGCTGGGACAGAGAGCAGGATAGGCGGGAGCTGTTTTTT. Amino acids: CASSWDREQDRRELFF. V usage is TRBV5-4 and J usage is TRBJ2-2; 7 bases match TRBD1. V was clipped by 3 bases and J by 9 bases; unmatched bases: 14. The CDR3 sequence is 16 residues long. Germline-derived CDR1 and CDR2 are SGHNT and YYREEE (reference sequence). The full variable domain, completed using reference TRBV5-4 and TRBJ2-2, is ETGVTQSPTHLIKTRGQQVTLRCSSQSGHNTVSWYQQALGQGPQFIFQYYREEENGRGNFPPRFSGLQFPNYSSELNVNALELDDSALYLCASSWDREQDRRELFFGEGSRLTVL.

CDR3 in DNA: TGTGCCAGCAGCTTAGCTGGAGGGCGCAATGAGCAGTTCTTC. Translating it yields CASSLAGGRNEQFF. This chain connects TRBV7-2 to TRBJ2-1; maybe TRBD2 (6 bases). V dropped 0 bases and J dropped 6 bases, with 9 bases sitting between them. Germline CDR1 is SGHTA and CDR2 is FQGNSA. The CDR3 contains 14 residues. The full variable domain, its missing parts supplied by reference TRBV7-2 and TRBJ2-1, is GAGVSQSPSNKVTEKGKDVELRCDPISGHTALYWYRQSLGQGLEFLIYFQGNSAPDKSGLPSDRFSAERTGGSVSTLTIQRTQQEDSAVYLCASSLAGGRNEQFFGPGTRLTVL.

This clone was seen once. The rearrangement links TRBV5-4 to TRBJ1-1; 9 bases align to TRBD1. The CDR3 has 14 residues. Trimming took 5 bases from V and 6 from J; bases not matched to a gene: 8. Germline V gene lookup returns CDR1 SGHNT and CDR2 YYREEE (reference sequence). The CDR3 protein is CASSSAGDRAEAFF. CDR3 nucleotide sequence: TGTGCCAGCAGTTCGGCAGGGGACAGGGCTGAAGCTTTCTTT. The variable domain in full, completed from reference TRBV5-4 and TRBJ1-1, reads ETGVTQSPTHLIKTRGQQVTLRCSSQSGHNTVSWYQQALGQGPQFIFQYYREEENGRGNFPPRFSGLQFPNYSSELNVNALELDDSALYLCASSSAGDRAEAFFGQGTRLTVV.

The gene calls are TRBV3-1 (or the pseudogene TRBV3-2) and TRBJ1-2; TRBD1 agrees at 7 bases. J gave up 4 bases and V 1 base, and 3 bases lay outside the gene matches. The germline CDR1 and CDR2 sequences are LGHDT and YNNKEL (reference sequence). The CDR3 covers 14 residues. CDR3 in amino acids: CASSQAKGAYGYTF. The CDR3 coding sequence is TGTGCCAGCAGCCAAGCTAAGGGGGCCTATGGCTACACCTTC.

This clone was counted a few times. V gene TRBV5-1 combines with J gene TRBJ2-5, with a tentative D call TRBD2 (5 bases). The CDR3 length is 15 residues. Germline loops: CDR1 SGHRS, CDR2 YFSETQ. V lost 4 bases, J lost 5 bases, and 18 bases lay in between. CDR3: CASSPRSARGETQYF. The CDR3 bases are TGCGCCAGCAGCCCACGGTCAGCGAGAGGGGAGACCCAGTACTTC. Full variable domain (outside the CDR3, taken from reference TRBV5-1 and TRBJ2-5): KAGVTQTPRYLIKTRGQQVTLSCSPISGHRSVSWYQQTPGQGLQFLFEYFSETQRNKGNFPGRFSGRQFSNSRSEMNVSTLELGDSALYLCASSPRSARGETQYFGPGTRLLVL.

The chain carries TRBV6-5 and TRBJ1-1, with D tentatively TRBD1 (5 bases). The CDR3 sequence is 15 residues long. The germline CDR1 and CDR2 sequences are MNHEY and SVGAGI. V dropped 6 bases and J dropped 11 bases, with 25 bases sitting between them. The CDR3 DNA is TGTGCCAGCAGACCCCAATTCGGGGGACTCCGGAGGGCTTTCTTT. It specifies CASRPQFGGLRRAFF.

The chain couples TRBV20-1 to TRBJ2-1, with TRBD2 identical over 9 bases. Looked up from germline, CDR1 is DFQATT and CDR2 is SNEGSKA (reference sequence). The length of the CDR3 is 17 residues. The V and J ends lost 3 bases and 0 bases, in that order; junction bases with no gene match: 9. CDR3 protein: CSASPPGGRASYNEQFF. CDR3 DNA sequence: TGCAGTGCTAGTCCCCCTGGCGGGAGGGCCTCCTACAATGAGCAGTTCTTC.

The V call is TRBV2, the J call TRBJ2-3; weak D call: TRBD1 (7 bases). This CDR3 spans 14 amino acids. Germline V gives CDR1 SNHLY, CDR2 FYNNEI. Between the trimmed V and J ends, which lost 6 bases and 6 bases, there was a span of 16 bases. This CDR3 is CASRGGTDTDTQYF. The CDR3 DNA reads TGTGCCAGCAGAGGGGGGACAGATACCGATACGCAGTATTTT.

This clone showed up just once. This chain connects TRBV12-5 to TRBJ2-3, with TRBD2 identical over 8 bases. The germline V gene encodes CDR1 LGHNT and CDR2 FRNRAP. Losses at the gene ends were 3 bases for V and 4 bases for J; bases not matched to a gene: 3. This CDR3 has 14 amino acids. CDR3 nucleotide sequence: TGTGCTAGTGGTTTAAGCGGGAGCCCAGATACGCAGTATTTT. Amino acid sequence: CASGLSGSPDTQYF.

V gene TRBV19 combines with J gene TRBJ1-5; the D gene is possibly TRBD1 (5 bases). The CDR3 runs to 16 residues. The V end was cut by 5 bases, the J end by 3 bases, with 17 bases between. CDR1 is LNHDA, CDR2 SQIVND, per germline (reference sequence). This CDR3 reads CASSVRGPQNNQPQHF. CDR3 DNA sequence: TGTGCCAGTAGTGTTAGGGGCCCGCAAAACAATCAGCCCCAGCATTTT.

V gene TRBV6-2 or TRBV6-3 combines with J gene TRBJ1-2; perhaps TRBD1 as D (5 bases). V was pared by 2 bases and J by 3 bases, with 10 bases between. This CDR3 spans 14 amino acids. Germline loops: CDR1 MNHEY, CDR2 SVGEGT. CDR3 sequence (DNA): TGTGCCAGCAGTTACCGCAGGGAGGACTATGGCTACACCTTC. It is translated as CASSYRREDYGYTF.

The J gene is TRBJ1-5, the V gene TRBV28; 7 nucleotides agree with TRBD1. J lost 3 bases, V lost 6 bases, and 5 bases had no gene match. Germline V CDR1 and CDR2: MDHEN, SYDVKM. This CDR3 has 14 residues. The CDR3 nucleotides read TGTGCCAGCAGACTGGGACAGATCAATCAGCCCCAGCATTTT. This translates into CASRLGQINQPQHF.

The CDR3 is CASSLRTRGDTEAFF. The CDR3 bases are TGTGCCAGCAGCTTAAGGACCCGCGGGGACACTGAAGCTTTCTTT. This chain links TRBV7-8 with TRBJ1-1, with D unclear. V was cut by 2 bases and J by 3 bases, with 13 bases left in between. CDR1 and CDR2 (germline): SGHVS, FQNEAQ. CDR3 size: 15 residues.

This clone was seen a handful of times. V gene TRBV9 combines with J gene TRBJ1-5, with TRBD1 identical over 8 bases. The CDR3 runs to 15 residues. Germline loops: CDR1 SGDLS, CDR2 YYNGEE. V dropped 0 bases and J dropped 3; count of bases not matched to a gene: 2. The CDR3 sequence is CASSVGTGPNQPQHF. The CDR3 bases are TGTGCCAGCAGCGTAGGGACAGGGCCCAATCAGCCCCAGCATTTT. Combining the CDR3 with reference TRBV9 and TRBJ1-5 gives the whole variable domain DSGVTQTPKHLITATGQRVTLRCSPRSGDLSVYWYQQSLDQGLQFLIQYYNGEERAKGNILERFSAQQFPDLHSELNLSSLELGDSALYFCASSVGTGPNQPQHFGDGTRLSIL.

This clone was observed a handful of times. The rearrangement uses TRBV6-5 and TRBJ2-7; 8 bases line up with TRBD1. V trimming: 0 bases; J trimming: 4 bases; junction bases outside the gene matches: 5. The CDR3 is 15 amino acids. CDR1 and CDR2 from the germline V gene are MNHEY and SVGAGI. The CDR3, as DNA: TGTGCCAGCAGTTACTCGATGAGGACAGGGTACGAGCAGTACTTC. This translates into CASSYSMRTGYEQYF.

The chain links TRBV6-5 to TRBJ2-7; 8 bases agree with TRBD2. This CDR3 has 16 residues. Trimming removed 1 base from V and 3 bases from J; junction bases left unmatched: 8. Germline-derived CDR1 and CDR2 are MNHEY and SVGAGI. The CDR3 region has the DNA TGTGCCAGCAGTTACTGGGGCCGGGGGGGGAACTACGAGCAGTACTTC. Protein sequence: CASSYWGRGGNYEQYF.

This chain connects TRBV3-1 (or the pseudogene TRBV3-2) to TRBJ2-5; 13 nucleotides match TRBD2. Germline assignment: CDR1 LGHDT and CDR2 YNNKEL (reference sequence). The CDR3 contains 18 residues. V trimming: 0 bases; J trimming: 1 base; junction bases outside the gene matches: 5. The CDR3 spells CASSQDWTSGGTQETQYF. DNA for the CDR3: TGTGCCAGCAGCCAAGATTGGACTAGCGGGGGCACCCAAGAGACCCAGTACTTC.

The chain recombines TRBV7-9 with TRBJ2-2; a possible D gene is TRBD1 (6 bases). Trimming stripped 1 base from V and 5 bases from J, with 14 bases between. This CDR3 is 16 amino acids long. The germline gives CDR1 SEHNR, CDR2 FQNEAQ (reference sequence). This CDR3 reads CASSLDRDLGTGELFF. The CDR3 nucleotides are TGTGCCAGCAGCTTAGACAGGGATTTGGGAACCGGGGAGCTGTTTTTT.

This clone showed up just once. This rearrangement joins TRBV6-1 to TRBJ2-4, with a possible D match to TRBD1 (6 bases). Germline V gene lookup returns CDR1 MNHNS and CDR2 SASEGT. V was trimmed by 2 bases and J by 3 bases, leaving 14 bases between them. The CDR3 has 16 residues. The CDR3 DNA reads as TGTGCCAGCAGTGAAAGGGTGGGGGCGGGCAAAAACATTCAGTACTTC. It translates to CASSERVGAGKNIQYF.

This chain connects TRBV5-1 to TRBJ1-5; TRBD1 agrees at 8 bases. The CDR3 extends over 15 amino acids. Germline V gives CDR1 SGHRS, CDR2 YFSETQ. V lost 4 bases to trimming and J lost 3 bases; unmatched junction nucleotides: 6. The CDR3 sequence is CASSRETGVNQPQHF. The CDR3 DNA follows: TGCGCCAGCAGCAGAGAGACAGGGGTCAATCAGCCCCAGCATTTT.

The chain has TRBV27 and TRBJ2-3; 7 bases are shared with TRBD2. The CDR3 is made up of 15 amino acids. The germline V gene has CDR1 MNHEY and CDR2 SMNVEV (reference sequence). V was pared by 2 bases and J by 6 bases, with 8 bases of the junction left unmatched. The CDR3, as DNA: TGTGCCAGCAGTTTAGGGGACTATTTAACCGATACGCAGTATTTT. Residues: CASSLGDYLTDTQYF.

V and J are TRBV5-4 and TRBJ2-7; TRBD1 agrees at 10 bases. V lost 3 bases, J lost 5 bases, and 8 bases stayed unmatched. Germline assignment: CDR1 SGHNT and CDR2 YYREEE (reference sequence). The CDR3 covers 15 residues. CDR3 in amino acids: CASSSDRDRGHEQYF. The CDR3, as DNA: TGTGCCAGCAGCTCTGACCGGGACAGGGGCCACGAGCAGTACTTC.

CDR3 in amino acids: CASSLAGTENSPLHF. The CDR3 bases are TGCGCCAGCAGCTTGGCCGGGACAGAAAATTCACCCCTCCACTTT. This chain uses TRBV5-1 with TRBJ1-6; 7 positions match TRBD1. The CDR3 is 15 amino acids. V trimming: 0 bases; J trimming: 7 bases; junction bases outside the gene matches: 4. Germline V gene lookup returns CDR1 SGHRS and CDR2 YFSETQ.

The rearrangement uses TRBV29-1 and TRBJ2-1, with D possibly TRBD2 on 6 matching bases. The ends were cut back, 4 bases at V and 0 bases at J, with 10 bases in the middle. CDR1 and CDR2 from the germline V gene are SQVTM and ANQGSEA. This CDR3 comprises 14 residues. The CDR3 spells CSVGFGGSYNEQFF. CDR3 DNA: TGCAGCGTTGGATTCGGGGGCTCCTACAATGAGCAGTTCTTC.